This T cell receptor beta chain was recovered during a study of Graves' ophthalmopathy and Graves' hyperthyroidism. At least ten counts were recorded for this clonotype. Amplification from RNA transcripts yielded the TCR beta CDR3 regions. RT-PCR in the first round used HTBI primers; a second-round multiplex PCR followed. TCRdb re-called the multiplex PCR reads with MiXCR, one entry per CDR3 protein. The data show a few hundred thousand distinct CDR3 sequences, around 21% seen once. The hyperthyroidism patients had a new diagnosis of under 2 months' duration and were aged 18 to 65. The sample consisted of peripheral blood. This clonotype was obtained from a woman aged 18 to 35 with stable Graves' hyperthyroidism.

CDR3 protein: CASSPKDSTEGSPLHF. The DNA of the CDR3 is TGTGCCAGCAGCCCAAAGGACAGCACCGAAGGATCACCCCTCCACTTT. The J gene is TRBJ1-6, the V gene TRBV6-5; tentative D call: TRBD1 (6 bases). Trimming stripped 6 bases from V and 10 bases from J, with 22 bases between. The CDR3 extends over 16 amino acids. Germline V CDR1 and CDR2: MNHEY, SVGAGI.